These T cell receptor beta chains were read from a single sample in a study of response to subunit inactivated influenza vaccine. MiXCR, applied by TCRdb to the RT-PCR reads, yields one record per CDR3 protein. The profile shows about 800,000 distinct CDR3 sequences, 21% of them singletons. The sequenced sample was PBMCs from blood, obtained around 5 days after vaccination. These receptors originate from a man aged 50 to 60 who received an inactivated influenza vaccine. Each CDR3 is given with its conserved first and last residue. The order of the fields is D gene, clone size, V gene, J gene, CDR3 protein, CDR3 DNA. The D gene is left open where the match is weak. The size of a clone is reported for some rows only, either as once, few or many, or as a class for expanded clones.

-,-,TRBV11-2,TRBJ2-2,CASSLDVWGPSTGELFF,TGTGCCAGCAGCTTAGATGTATGGGGACCGAGCACCGGGGAGCTGTTTTTT
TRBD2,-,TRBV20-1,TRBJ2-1,CSAQDSGGAASYNEQFF,TGCAGTGCACAAGATAGCGGGGGGGCGGCCAGTTACAATGAGCAGTTCTTC
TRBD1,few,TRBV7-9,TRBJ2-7,CASSPGRDRAYEQYF,TGTGCCAGCAGCCCAGGCCGGGACAGGGCATACGAGCAGTACTTC
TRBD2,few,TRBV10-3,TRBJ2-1,CATRGGREAYNEQFF,TGTGCCACTAGGGGGGGGCGGGAGGCCTACAATGAGCAGTTCTTC
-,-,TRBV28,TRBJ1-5,CASRQGGNQPQHF,TGTGCCAGCAGACAGGGAGGCAATCAGCCCCAGCATTTT
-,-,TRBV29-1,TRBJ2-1,CSGAGQNYNEQFF,TGCAGCGGTGCGGGACAGAACTACAATGAGCAGTTCTTC
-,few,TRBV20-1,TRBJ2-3,CSAKNPIPADTQYF,TGCAGTGCTAAAAACCCGATTCCCGCAGATACGCAGTATTTT
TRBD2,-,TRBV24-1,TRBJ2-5,CATSDLAGGQETQYF,TGTGCCACCAGTGATTTAGCGGGAGGGCAAGAGACCCAGTACTTC
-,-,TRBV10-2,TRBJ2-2,CASPGRAGELFF,TGCGCCAGCCCTGGACGGGCCGGGGAGCTGTTTTTT
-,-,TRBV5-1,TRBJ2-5,CASSLGRGSRETQYF,TGCGCCAGCAGCCTAGGACGGGGATCGCGGGAGACCCAGTACTTC
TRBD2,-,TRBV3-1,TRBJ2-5,CASSPPGGQTQYF,TGTGCCAGCAGCCCGCCGGGAGGGCAGACCCAGTACTTC
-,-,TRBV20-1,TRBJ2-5,CSASSWTTQETQYF,TGCAGTGCTAGTTCCTGGACCACTCAAGAGACCCAGTACTTC
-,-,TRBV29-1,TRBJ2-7,CSVSWGEAYEQYF,TGCAGCGTCAGTTGGGGTGAAGCCTACGAGCAGTACTTC
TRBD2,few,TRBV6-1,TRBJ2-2,CASSRGLAGGHTGELFF,TGTGCCAGCAGCCGCGGACTAGCGGGGGGGCATACCGGGGAGCTGTTTTTT
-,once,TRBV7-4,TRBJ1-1,CATCFSGQSNTEAFF,TGTGCCACCTGCTTCAGCGGACAGAGCAACACTGAAGCTTTCTTT
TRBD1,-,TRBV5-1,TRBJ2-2,CASSFPQGAGELFF,TGCGCCAGCAGCTTTCCACAGGGGGCCGGGGAGCTGTTTTTT
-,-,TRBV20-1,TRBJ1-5,CSAIDSLYSNQPQHF,TGCAGTGCTATTGACAGTCTTTATAGCAATCAGCCCCAGCATTTT
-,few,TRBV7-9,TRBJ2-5,CASSLDGWETQYF,TGTGCCAGCAGCTTAGATGGTTGGGAGACCCAGTACTTC
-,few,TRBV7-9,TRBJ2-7,CASSFGGIAYEQYF,TGTGCCAGCAGCTTCGGTGGAATTGCGTACGAGCAGTACTTC
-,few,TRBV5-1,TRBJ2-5,CASSSFPGAVETQYF,TGCGCCAGCAGCTCCTTCCCGGGGGCGGTTGAGACCCAGTACTTC
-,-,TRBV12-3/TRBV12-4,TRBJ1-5,CASSVQTNQPQHF,TGTGCCAGCAGCGTTCAAACCAATCAGCCCCAGCATTTT
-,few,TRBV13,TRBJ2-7,CASSLTLTDYEQYF,TGTGCCAGCAGCTTAACCCTGACAGACTACGAGCAGTACTTC
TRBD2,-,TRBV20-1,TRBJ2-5,CSASTSGGEETQYF,TGCAGTGCTAGCACTAGCGGGGGGGAAGAGACCCAGTACTTC
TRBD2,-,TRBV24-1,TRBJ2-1,CATSGLAGNEQFF,TGTGCCACCTCGGGACTAGCGGGGAATGAGCAGTTCTTC
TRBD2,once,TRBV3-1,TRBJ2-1,CASSPMKKSGRFSSNEQFF,TGTGCCAGCAGCCCCATGAAAAAGAGCGGGAGATTTAGTAGTAATGAGCAGTTCTTC
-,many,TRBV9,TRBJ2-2,CASSGVSGALKAGELFF,TGTGCCAGCAGCGGAGTTTCGGGTGCTCTCAAGGCCGGGGAGCTGTTTTTT
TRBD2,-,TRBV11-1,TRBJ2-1,CASSLGTRQLTLADNEQFF,TGTGCCAGCAGCTTAGGAACGAGACAACTGACACTAGCGGACAATGAGCAGTTCTTC
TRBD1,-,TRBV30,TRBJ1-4,CASNRDRNEKLFF,TGTGCCTCCAACAGGGACAGGAATGAAAAACTGTTTTTT
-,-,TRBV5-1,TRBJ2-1,CASSQQGYEQFF,TGCGCCAGCAGCCAACAGGGATATGAGCAGTTCTTC
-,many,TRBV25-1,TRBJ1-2,CASSESRYGYTF,TGTGCCAGCAGTGAAAGCCGTTATGGCTACACCTTC
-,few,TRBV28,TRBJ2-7,CASSAPLGATYEQYF,TGTGCCAGCAGTGCTCCTTTGGGGGCAACCTACGAGCAGTACTTC
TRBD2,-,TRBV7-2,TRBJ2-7,CASSLPGGFSEQYF,TGTGCCAGCAGCTTACCGGGAGGCTTTTCCGAGCAGTACTTC
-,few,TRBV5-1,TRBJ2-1,CASSFRTGVPDEQFF,TGCGCCAGCAGCTTCCGCACTGGGGTTCCCGATGAGCAGTTCTTC
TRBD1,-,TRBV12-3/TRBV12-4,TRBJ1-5,CASSLTGRSQPQHF,TGTGCCAGCAGTTTGACAGGGAGAAGTCAGCCCCAGCATTTT
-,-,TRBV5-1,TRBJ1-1,CASSLSLGAGAEAFF,TGCGCCAGCAGCTTAAGTCTTGGGGCAGGGGCTGAAGCTTTCTTT
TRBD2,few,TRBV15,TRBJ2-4,CATSRGLAGGPWDIQYF,TGTGCCACCAGCAGAGGGCTAGCGGGAGGGCCCTGGGACATTCAGTACTTC
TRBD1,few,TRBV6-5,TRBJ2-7,CASSLTDREGYEQYF,TGTGCCAGCAGTTTAACGGACAGGGAAGGCTACGAGCAGTACTTC
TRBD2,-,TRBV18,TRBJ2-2,CASSPELAGLGELFF,TGTGCCAGCTCACCTGAACTAGCGGGTCTCGGGGAGCTGTTTTTT
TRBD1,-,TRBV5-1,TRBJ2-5,CASSLGQASQETQYF,TGCGCCAGCAGCCTAGGACAGGCAAGCCAAGAGACCCAGTACTTC
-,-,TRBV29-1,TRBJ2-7,CSVASSLHYEQYF,TGCAGCGTTGCTAGCAGTCTACACTACGAGCAGTACTTC